The clone carrying this TCR beta chain was detected a few times. Its target is unknown. A minimum of 6 million PBMCs was isolated per sample. Each sample yielded at least 6 micrograms of PBMC total RNA. The data were obtained in a study of blood T cells in healthy people across ages. Study-wide points: A strong correlation was found between TCR beta diversity and the percentage of naive T cells. Older age went with lower TCR beta diversity per million T cells, in a roughly linear way.

CDR3 length equals 13 residues. A J-beta primer mix and a sample-barcoded 5' primer were used in a second PCR of roughly 6 to 11 cycles. TCRdb re-derived calls from the 5' RACE reads in MiXCR, one entry per CDR3 protein. The sample has 1.8 million or so distinct CDR3 sequences, 39% seen once. The TCR originated in a human donor in good health. This chain links TRBV12-3 or TRBV12-4 with TRBJ2-7; TRBD2 is a possible D gene (6 bases). The J call is in doubt because the DNA end fits TRBJ2-5 better. The sequencing sample was made of blood. The CDR3 sequence: CASSFAGPETQYF. The CDR3 nucleotides are TGTGCCAGCAGTTTTGCGGGGCCAGAGACCCAGTACTTC.